These T cell receptor beta chains were read from a single sample in a study of blood T cell repertoires in COVID-19. The method was immunoSEQ multiplex PCR; TCRdb's version includes in-frame clones alone and lacks a portion of them. The sample has some 160,000 clones, 70% to 90% seen once. Sequences were obtained from PBMCs or T cells enriched from blood (not recorded which). These receptors all come from a woman in her thirties or forties who had recovered from COVID-19. Each CDR3 is given with its conserved first and last residue. The order of the fields is V gene, J gene, clone size, D gene, CDR3 protein, CDR3 DNA. D genes are given only for firm matches. Size is stated for part of the rows, as once, few or many counts, or as a class when the clone is expanded.

TRBV7-8	TRBJ1-2	-	-	CASSPSPDRHNYGYTF	TGTGCCAGCAGCCCCTCCCCGGACAGACATAACTATGGCTACACCTTC
TRBV5-3	TRBJ1-2	few	TRBD1	CARSGDSLYGYTF	TGTGCCAGAAGCGGGGACAGTCTCTATGGCTACACCTTC
TRBV24-1	TRBJ1-1	few	-	CATSDQPLEEGANTEAFF	TGTGCCACCAGTGACCAGCCCCTGGAAGAGGGAGCGAACACTGAAGCTTTCTTT
TRBV27	TRBJ2-3	-	TRBD1	CASSLRKRTGGTDTQYF	TGTGCCAGCAGTTTAAGGAAACGGACAGGGGGCACAGATACGCAGTATTTT
TRBV19	TRBJ1-1	-	-	CASSISGLLNTEAFF	TGTGCCAGTAGTATCTCGGGACTTTTGAACACTGAAGCTTTCTTT
TRBV29-1	TRBJ1-2	-	-	CSVQVNYGYTF	TGCAGCGTTCAGGTTAACTATGGCTACACCTTC
TRBV10-3	TRBJ2-2	-	TRBD2	CAISLRGADTGELFF	TGTGCCATCTCCTTGCGGGGGGCCGACACCGGGGAGCTGTTTTTT
TRBV19	TRBJ1-6	-	TRBD1	CASTEGASSYNSPLHF	TGTGCCAGTACCGAGGGGGCGAGCTCCTATAATTCACCCCTCCACTTT
TRBV5-1	TRBJ2-2	-	TRBD1	CASSSRDRANTGELFF	TGCGCCAGCAGCTCCCGGGACAGGGCTAACACCGGGGAGCTGTTTTTT
TRBV13	TRBJ2-3	-	TRBD2	CASSFFAGGVTQYF	TGTGCCAGCAGCTTCTTCGCGGGGGGTGTTACGCAGTATTTT
TRBV4-1	TRBJ1-2	-	-	CASSQEWSTGYGYTF	TGCGCCAGCAGCCAAGAATGGTCGACTGGCTATGGCTACACCTTC
TRBV7-2	TRBJ1-1	-	-	CASSLVLGEAAFF	TGTGCCAGCAGCTTAGTTCTCGGGGAGGCAGCTTTCTTT
TRBV11-3	TRBJ2-2	-	TRBD2	CASSLTSAGELFF	TGTGCCAGCAGCTTGACTAGCGCCGGGGAGCTGTTTTTT
TRBV7-9	TRBJ1-3	-	-	CASRATLVDTIYF	TGTGCCAGCAGAGCCACCCTGGTGGACACCATATATTTT
TRBV12-3/TRBV12-4	TRBJ1-5	-	-	CASSVHSNQPQHF	TGTGCCAGCAGTGTACATAGCAATCAGCCCCAGCATTTT
TRBV6-4	TRBJ2-5	-	-	CASSDSGGLQETQYF	TGTGCCAGCAGTGACTCTGGGGGCCTGCAAGAGACCCAGTACTTC
TRBV12-5	TRBJ2-7	once	TRBD1	CASGLAGTAYEQYF	TGTGCTAGTGGTTTGGCTGGGACAGCCTACGAGCAGTACTTC
TRBV7-9	TRBJ2-1	-	TRBD2	CASSLSGGNEQFF	TGTGCCAGCAGCCTTTCGGGGGGGAATGAGCAGTTCTTC
TRBV27	TRBJ1-3	-	-	CASSLTETGNTIYF	TGTGCCAGCAGTCTTACAGAGACCGGAAACACCATATATTTT
TRBV11-2	TRBJ1-1	once	TRBD1	CASSSQGATEAFF	TGTGCCAGCAGCTCTCAGGGGGCCACTGAAGCTTTCTTT